This section outlines one T cell receptor (beta chain) sequence together with its context. The antigen is unknown. These data belong to a study of T cell responses to AZD1222 COVID-19 vaccine. General study findings and limits: Only six people who got AZD1222 tested seropositive at baseline.

There are 12 residues in the CDR3. The germline V gene encodes CDR1 SNHLY and CDR2 FYNNEI. V trimming: 6 bases; J trimming: 14 bases; junction bases outside the gene matches: 9. Produced via immunoSEQ multiplex PCR; TCRdb's table is partial and in-frame only. This table holds more than 110,000 clones, around 93% found once. The TCR sequence derives from an adult in good health. This chain uses TRBV2 with TRBJ1-2; 10 bases are a match to TRBD1. This specimen was peripheral blood, taken on day 0 of AZD1222 vaccination. The CDR3: CASSETGGADTF. CDR3 nucleotides: TGTGCCAGCAGCGAGACAGGGGGCGCAGATACCTTC.